This TCR beta chain comes out of a study of blood T cell repertoires in COVID-19. Study-wide context: Samples representing acute and convalescent COVID-19 were sourced from the United States, Italy and Spain. Sources were T cells, B-cell-depleted T cells, or PBMCs; the material itself was cDNA or gDNA.

While infection was still active, Seattle patients were enrolled and then followed longitudinally. Sequenced by immunoSEQ multiplex PCR; TCRdb stores in-frame clones only, minus some. This sample has some 160,000 clones, with more than 85% found just once. The TCR comes from a woman older than 75 with COVID-19, enrolled during active disease. Material for sequencing was peripheral blood.

CDR3 sequence: CASSRARTSGTGELFF. In DNA, the CDR3 is TGTGCCAGCAGTAGAGCTCGGACTAGCGGGACCGGGGAGCTGTTTTTT. V usage is TRBV6-2 or TRBV6-3 and J usage is TRBJ2-2, with 11 bases that match TRBD2. This CDR3 is 16 amino acids long. Germline V gene lookup returns CDR1 MNHEY and CDR2 SVGEGT. Unmatched junction bases numbered 7, after V lost 5 bases and J lost 5 bases.